This TCR beta chain was captured by sequencing in a study of T cell repertoires in ileal Crohn's disease (dated by TCRdb to between 2018 and 2021). About the full investigation: The median duration of disease was 7.9 years, and at the time of surgery about a third of patients were active smokers. Surgery was performed for a complication in all patients, with stricturing disease in roughly 61% and penetrating disease in roughly 39%. Postoperative therapy was given to about half of the patients, with thiopurines administered to under 13 patients and anti-TNF agents administered to under 20 patients. The M0 samples consisted of biopsies taken from the inflamed part of the ileum within the surgical resection specimen. Roughly 0.55 micrograms of biopsy DNA per sample were submitted for commercial TCRB immunosequencing. TCR repertoire analysis was performed in around 57 Crohn's disease patients drawn from a prospective multicentre cohort. Running in parallel with the study was a multicentre cohort set up to find predictors of early endoscopic recurrence following ileocolonic resection. A Rutgeerts score above i0 was used to define endoscopic postoperative recurrence. A total of roughly 170 mucosal samples from approximately 57 patients were sequenced, collected from several sites on the surgical specimen and at postoperative endoscopy.

Overall study results and their limits: Higher high-frequency clone percentages at surgery were associated with endoscopic recurrence; all patients with clonality above 26.8% (18/57) had recurrence. Patients who were active smokers at surgery had a significantly higher proportion of clonal expansions than non-smokers (approximately 26% vs 17%, p=0.02). Only a subgroup of patients, of unstated size, had their mucosal CD4 and CD8 T cells sorted and sequenced. Sorted CD8 T cells carried more high-frequency clones than CD4 T cells, suggesting mucosal expansions were mainly CD8.

Libraries were prepared through the immunoSEQ multiplex PCR assay. A two-step, amplification bias-controlled multiplex PCR was used by Adaptive Biotechnology to amplify CDR3 regions from genomic DNA. The first PCR used primers for every V and J gene segment; the second PCR added barcodes and Illumina adapters. An Illumina instrument was used to sequence the CDR3 libraries. Processing in the source paper ran as follows. The analysis used both the pipelines supplied by the vendor and custom analysis of the raw data in R/Bioconductor with R version 3.3.0. Clonality, ranging from 0 to 1, was calculated as the inverse of the normalised Shannon entropy of all productive clones. High-frequency clones were defined as the share of the repertoire occupied by the top 100 clones, with only clones passing a 95% confidence test being retained. Repertoire diversity was measured with the Simpson index, and overlap between samples was measured with the Morisita-Horn index. The immuneACCESS repertoire file appears here via TCRdb, limited to in-frame rearrangements. These files lack a portion of the clones; in checked studies, under half of the deficit traces to unresolved V genes, and the cause of the others is not known. V and J calls and clone size are those listed in that table; D and trimming were worked out from the DNA. The sample table records approximately 5,400 clones; 82% of these occur just once. The leading ten clones occupy 20% to 25% of the sample.

What the time point label conveys for this sample: inflamed ileum from the surgical specimen. To be eligible, patients had to be adults with ileal or ileocolonic Crohn's disease and an indication for ileocolonic resection. Whole ileal mucosal biopsies were stored frozen at -80°C before DNA extraction. Genomic DNA was isolated from frozen whole biopsies using a TRizol-based method, and the DNA was quantified with a NanoDrop 2000 spectrophotometer. With regard to this clone: The specificity of this receptor is unknown. There are no base qualities to consult, and no much larger clone falls within one base.

This sequence originates from an adult with Crohn's disease. Sequenced input: ileal tissue.

The bases read TGTGCCAGCAGTGAATATCAGGAGACCCAGTACTTC. Translated, it reads CASSEYQETQYF. The rearranged chain carries TRBV25-1 and TRBJ2-5; no D gene can be assigned with confidence. Its CDR3 holds 12 amino acids, cysteine through phenylalanine. Only the CDR3 DNA stays, 36 bases, in frame from base 1. CDR1 and CDR2 were assigned from the germline V gene as MGHDK and SYGVNS. The trim is 0 bases for V and 5 bases for J, with a gap of 4 bases between the germline ends.